This TCR beta chain was retrieved from a study of CD8 T cells in ankylosing spondylitis. Whole-study results and caveats: Clones linked to the disease showed a CD8+ phenotype. They occurred at relatively low frequencies in peripheral blood. Blood from ankylosing spondylitis patients appeared to carry a characteristic roughly 8-variant TCR beta motif. Earlier work had already found some motif variants in reactive arthritis synovial fluid and blood.

Germline lookup yields CDR1 SGHRS and CDR2 YFSETQ. The CDR3 covers 13 residues. V lost 0 bases and J lost 6, with 10 bases in between. On this clonotype itself: Its antigen is unidentified.

TCRdb processed the 5' RACE reads anew with MiXCR; each CDR3 protein has one entry. The data contain about 130,000 distinct CDR3 sequences, roughly 15% of them singletons. The sequence was collected from a female donor with ankylosing spondylitis or in good health (not recorded which). This sequence joins TRBV5-1 and TRBJ2-7; a possible D gene is TRBD2 (5 bases). The specimen sequenced was blood, either unsorted or a sorted T cell fraction (not recorded which). The CDR3 bases are TGCGCCAGCAGCTTGGCTCCCGGAGGCGAGCAGTACTTC. Translated, it gives CASSLAPGGEQYF.